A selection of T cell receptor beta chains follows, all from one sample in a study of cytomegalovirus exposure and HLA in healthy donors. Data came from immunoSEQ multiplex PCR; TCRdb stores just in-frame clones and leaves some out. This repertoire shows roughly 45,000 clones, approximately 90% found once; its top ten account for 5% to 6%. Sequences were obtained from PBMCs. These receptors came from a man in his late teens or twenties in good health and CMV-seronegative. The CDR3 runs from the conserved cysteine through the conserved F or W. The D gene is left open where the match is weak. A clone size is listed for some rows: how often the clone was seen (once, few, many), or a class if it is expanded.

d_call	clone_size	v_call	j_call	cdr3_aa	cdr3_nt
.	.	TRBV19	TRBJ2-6	CASSIDLRVSGANVLTF	TGTGCCAGTAGTATAGATCTGAGGGTCTCTGGGGCCAACGTCCTGACTTTC
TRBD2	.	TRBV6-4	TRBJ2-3	CASSDSSGRTDTQYF	TGTGCCAGCAGTGACTCAAGCGGGAGGACAGATACGCAGTATTTT
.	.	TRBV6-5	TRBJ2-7	CASSLGPNEQYF	TGTGCCAGCAGTTTGGGGCCTAACGAGCAGTACTTC
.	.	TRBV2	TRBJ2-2	CASSEVRAGELFF	TGTGCCAGCAGTGAAGTAAGAGCCGGGGAGCTGTTTTTT
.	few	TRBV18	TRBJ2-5	CASSRNRDQETQYF	TGTGCCAGCTCACGAAACAGGGACCAAGAGACCCAGTACTTC
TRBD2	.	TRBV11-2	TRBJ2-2	CASSLDLSGSGTGELFF	TGTGCCAGCAGCTTAGACCTTAGCGGGAGCGGCACCGGGGAGCTGTTTTTT
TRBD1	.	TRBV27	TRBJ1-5	CASSLTGATRQQPQHF	TGTGCCAGCAGTTTGACAGGGGCCACGAGACAACAGCCCCAGCATTTT
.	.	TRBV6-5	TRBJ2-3	CASSPDYEGGDTQYF	TGTGCCAGCAGCCCCGACTACGAGGGAGGAGATACGCAGTATTTT
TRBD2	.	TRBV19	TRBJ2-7	CASSIGLAGVYEQYF	TGTGCCAGTAGTATTGGTCTAGCGGGAGTTTACGAGCAGTACTTC
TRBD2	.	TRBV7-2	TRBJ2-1	CASSLASKGEGEQFF	TGTGCCAGCAGCTTGGCCTCTAAAGGGGAGGGTGAGCAGTTCTTC
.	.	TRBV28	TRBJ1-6	CASSSAALHF	TGTGCCAGCAGTTCGGCGGCCCTCCACTTT
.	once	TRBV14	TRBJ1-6	CASSKMGGNSPLHF	TGTGCCAGCAGCAAAATGGGGGGGAATTCACCCCTCCACTTT
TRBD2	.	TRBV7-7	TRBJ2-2	CASSGGLAGGNTGELFF	TGTGCTAGCAGCGGGGGACTAGCGGGAGGGAACACCGGGGAGCTGTTTTTT
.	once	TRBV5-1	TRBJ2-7	CASSLDTDNYEQYF	TGCGCCAGCAGCTTGGATACGGACAACTACGAGCAGTACTTC
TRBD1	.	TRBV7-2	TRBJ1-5	CASSLTGGFNQPQHF	TGTGCCAGCAGCTTAACAGGGGGCTTCAATCAGCCCCAGCATTTT
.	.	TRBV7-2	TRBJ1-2	CASRPVGANYGYTF	TGTGCCAGCAGACCAGTCGGAGCTAACTATGGCTACACCTTC
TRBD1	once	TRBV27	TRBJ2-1	CASKWTGESSNEQFF	TGTGCCAGCAAGTGGACAGGGGAGAGTTCCAATGAGCAGTTCTTC
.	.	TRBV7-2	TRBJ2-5	CASSLAGRETQYF	TGTGCCAGCAGCTTAGCGGGGCGGGAGACCCAGTACTTC
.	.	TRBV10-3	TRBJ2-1	CAISEWRGDSSYNEQFF	TGTGCCATCAGTGAATGGCGGGGCGATAGCTCCTACAATGAGCAGTTCTTC
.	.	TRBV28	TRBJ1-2	CASSFGGSGGRRAGYTF	TGTGCCAGCAGTTTCGGGGGATCGGGGGGGCGAAGGGCTGGCTACACCTTC
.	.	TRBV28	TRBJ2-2	CASSLSGVGTGELFF	TGTGCCAGCAGTTTATCGGGGGTTGGCACCGGGGAGCTGTTTTTT
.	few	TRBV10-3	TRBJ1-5	CAISVSGNSNQPQHF	TGTGCCATCAGTGTATCAGGAAATAGCAATCAGCCCCAGCATTTT
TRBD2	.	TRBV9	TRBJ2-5	CASSAGGGDSQETQYF	TGTGCCAGCAGCGCGGGAGGTGGGGACTCCCAAGAGACCCAGTACTTC
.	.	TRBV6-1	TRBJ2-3	CASNVDTTDTQYF	TGTGCCAGCAACGTGGACACCACAGATACGCAGTATTTT
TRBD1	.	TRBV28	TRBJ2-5	CASSLWGQEETQYF	TGTGCCAGCAGTTTATGGGGACAGGAAGAGACCCAGTACTTC
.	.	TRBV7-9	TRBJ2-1	CASSPGGPVEQFF	TGTGCCAGCAGCCCAGGAGGGCCTGTGGAGCAGTTCTTC
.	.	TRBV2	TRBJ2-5	CASRGAETQYF	TGTGCCAGCAGGGGGGCTGAGACCCAGTACTTC
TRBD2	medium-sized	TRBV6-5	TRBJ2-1	CASSSGSLDEQFF	TGTGCCAGCTCTAGCGGGAGTCTAGATGAGCAGTTCTTC
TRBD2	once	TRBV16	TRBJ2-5	CASSQTDRLAGGPETQYF	TGTGCCAGCAGCCAAACCGACAGACTAGCGGGGGGGCCGGAGACCCAGTACTTC
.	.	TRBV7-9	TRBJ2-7	CASSLLGDYEQYF	TGTGCCAGCAGCTTATTAGGGGATTACGAGCAGTACTTC
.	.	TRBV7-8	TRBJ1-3	CASSLVTTGYGNTIYF	TGTGCCAGCAGCTTAGTGACGACCGGGTATGGAAACACCATATATTTT
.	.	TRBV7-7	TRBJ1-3	CASSSGLETGNTIYF	TGTGCTAGCTCGTCGGGGTTAGAAACTGGAAACACCATATATTTT
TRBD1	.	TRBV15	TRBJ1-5	CATRIGQGGHQPQHF	TGTGCCACCAGAATAGGACAGGGCGGACATCAGCCCCAGCATTTT
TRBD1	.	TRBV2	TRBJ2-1	CASNHRDRGGNEQFF	TGTGCCAGCAACCACCGGGACAGGGGCGGTAATGAGCAGTTCTTC
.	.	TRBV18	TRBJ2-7	CASSPNRGIGYEQYF	TGTGCCAGCTCACCGAATAGGGGTATAGGCTACGAGCAGTACTTC
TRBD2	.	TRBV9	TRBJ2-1	CASSPRRLAGGYNEQFF	TGTGCCAGCAGCCCCAGACGACTAGCGGGAGGATACAATGAGCAGTTCTTC
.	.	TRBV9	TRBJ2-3	CASSVLAASTDTQYF	TGTGCCAGCAGCGTTCTAGCTGCTAGCACAGATACGCAGTATTTT
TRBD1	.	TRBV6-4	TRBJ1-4	CASSVLPGGEKLFF	TGTGCCAGCAGTGTTTTGCCAGGGGGAGAAAAACTGTTTTTT
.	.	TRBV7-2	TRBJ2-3	CASSPDSIGTDTQYF	TGTGCCAGCAGCCCCGACAGCATTGGCACAGATACGCAGTATTTT
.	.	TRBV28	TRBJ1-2	CASSPRGGYGYTF	TGTGCCAGCAGTCCAAGGGGGGGGTATGGCTACACCTTC
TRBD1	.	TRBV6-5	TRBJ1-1	CASSLGGQGAAFF	TGTGCCAGCAGTTTGGGGGGACAGGGTGCAGCTTTCTTT